This entry describes one T cell receptor (beta chain). What it binds is not known. Method: immunoSEQ multiplex PCR; TCRdb's copy keeps in-frame clones and lacks some. The sample lists 92,000 or so clones; about nine tenths were seen once. Per the germline V gene, CDR1 is SGDLS and CDR2 is YYNGEE. The CDR3 has 14 amino acids. Trimming pared 4 bases from V and 8 bases from J, leaving 18 bases between. These data originate in a study of T cell responses to AZD1222 COVID-19 vaccine. The study, taken as a whole, reports: A reported finding is that nearly half of spike-specific TCRs target unmutated variant regions. It should be noted that donors were predominantly white British and more often female, and clonal diversity was possibly underestimated.

The source of this sequence is an adult in good health. The chain employs TRBV9 and TRBJ1-2; D not certain. The input for sequencing was peripheral blood, taken on day 0 of AZD1222 vaccination. CDR3 DNA sequence: TGTGCCAGCAGCCCCCGGTCCCCTCTAGAGGGCTACACCTTC. It encodes CASSPRSPLEGYTF. The complete variable domain, with remaining parts taken from reference TRBV9 and TRBJ1-2, reads DSGVTQTPKHLITATGQRVTLRCSPRSGDLSVYWYQQSLDQGLQFLIQYYNGEERAKGNILERFSAQQFPDLHSELNLSSLELGDSALYFCASSPRSPLEGYTFGSGTRLTVV.